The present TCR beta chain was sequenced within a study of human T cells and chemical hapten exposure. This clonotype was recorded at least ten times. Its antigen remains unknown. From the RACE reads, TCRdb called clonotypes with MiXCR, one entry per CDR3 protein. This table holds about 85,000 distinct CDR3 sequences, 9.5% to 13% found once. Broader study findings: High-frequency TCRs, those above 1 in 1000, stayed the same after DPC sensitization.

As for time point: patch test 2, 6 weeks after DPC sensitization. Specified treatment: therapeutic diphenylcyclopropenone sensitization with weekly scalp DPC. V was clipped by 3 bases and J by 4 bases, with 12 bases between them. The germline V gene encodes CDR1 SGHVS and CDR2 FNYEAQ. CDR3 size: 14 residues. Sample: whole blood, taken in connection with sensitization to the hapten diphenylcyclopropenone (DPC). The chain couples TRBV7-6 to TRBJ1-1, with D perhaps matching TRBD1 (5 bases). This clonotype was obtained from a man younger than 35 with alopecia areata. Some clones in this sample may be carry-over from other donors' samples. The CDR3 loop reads CASSFEEGITEAFF. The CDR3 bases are TGTGCCAGCAGCTTTGAGGAGGGGATCACTGAAGCTTTCTTT. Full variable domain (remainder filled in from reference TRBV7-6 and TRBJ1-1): GAGVSQSPRYKVTKRGQDVALRCDPISGHVSLYWYRQALGQGPEFLTYFNYEAQQDKSGLPNDRFSAERPEGSISTLTIQRTEQRDSAMYRCASSFEEGITEAFFGQGTRLTVV.